One sample yielded the 14 T cell receptor beta chains listed below, sequenced in a study of T-cell memory formation after mild COVID-19. Each CDR3 protein gets one entry after TCRdb re-called the 5' RACE reads with MiXCR. The repertoire holds about 180,000 distinct CDR3 sequences, with 16% as singletons. The sequenced material came from PBMCs or a T cell subset sorted from them (not recorded which). These receptors were obtained from an adult woman who had mild COVID-19 (a few samples of this study predate the infection). Cell type and time point are not known.

This clonotype was found a few times. This chain uses TRBV29-1 with TRBJ2-1; D not certain. This CDR3 comprises 14 residues. Germline CDR1 reads SQVTM; CDR2 reads ANQGSEA. The V and J ends lost 4 bases and 0 bases respectively, with 10 bases between them. This chain's CDR3 is CSVVGGRSYNEQFF. The CDR3 coding sequence is TGCAGCGTTGTGGGCGGACGCTCCTACAATGAGCAGTTCTTC.

This clonotype was detected a few times. J is TRBJ2-7 and V is TRBV29-1; D call uncertain. Trimming pared 0 bases from V and 2 bases from J, leaving 8 bases between. The CDR3 runs to 13 residues. CDR1 is SQVTM, CDR2 ANQGSEA, per germline. The DNA for the CDR3 is TGCAGCGTTGAAGACAGTAACACCTACGAGCAGTACTTC. Translation: CSVEDSNTYEQYF.

This clonotype has a handful of counts. V and J are TRBV27 and TRBJ1-2, with 11 bases lining up with TRBD1. Losses at the gene ends were 6 bases for V and 8 bases for J; bases not matched to a gene: 8. This CDR3 region has 14 residues. CDR1 and CDR2 (germline): MNHEY, SMNVEV (reference sequence). CDR3 residues: CASRRKGQGDGYTF. As DNA, the CDR3 is TGTGCCAGCAGACGTAAGGGACAGGGGGACGGCTACACCTTC.

This clonotype was picked up a small number of times. The rearrangement uses TRBV3-1 and TRBJ2-5; TRBD2 is a possible D gene (5 bases). V gave up 3 bases and J gave up 5 bases, with 13 bases separating them. Per the germline V gene, CDR1 is LGHDT and CDR2 is YNNKEL (reference sequence). The CDR3 is made up of 14 amino acids. CDR3 loop: CASSQGRVAETQYF. CDR3 bases: TGTGCCAGCAGCCAGGGCCGGGTAGCGGAGACCCAGTACTTC.

The V call is TRBV24-1, the J call TRBJ1-5; D may be TRBD1 (6 bases). The CDR3 totals 15 residues. Per germline, CDR1 KGHDR and CDR2 SFDVKD. With 7 bases removed from V and 3 bases from J, the gap between germline ends came to 15 bases. CDR3 sequence reads: CATSGTGTLNQPQHF. The DNA for the CDR3 is TGTGCCACCAGCGGAACAGGGACTCTCAATCAGCCCCAGCATTTT.

This clonotype was counted a few times. The V call is TRBV7-2, the J call TRBJ2-4; 9 bases fit TRBD2. The CDR3 runs to 16 residues. CDR1 and CDR2 (germline): SGHTA, FQGNSA. V trimming: 3 bases; J trimming: 4 bases; junction bases outside the gene matches: 7. The CDR3, as DNA: TGTGCCAGCAGCTTTGATAGCGGGAGTAGTAAAAACATTCAGTACTTC. It translates to CASSFDSGSSKNIQYF.

Only a few counts were recorded for this clonotype. The gene calls are TRBV11-2 and TRBJ2-2; 7 nucleotides line up with TRBD2. Trimming at V came to 1 base and at J to 3 bases, leaving 2 bases not matched to a gene. Germline V gene sequence: CDR1 SGHAT, CDR2 FQNNGV. This CDR3 spans 15 amino acids. CDR3 amino acids: CASSLGGSDTGELFF. The CDR3 nucleotides read TGTGCCAGCAGCTTAGGCGGGAGCGACACCGGGGAGCTGTTTTTT.

The rearrangement uses TRBV7-9 and TRBJ1-1, with D unclear. The CDR3 is made up of 16 amino acids. Per the germline V gene, CDR1 is SEHNR and CDR2 is FQNEAQ (reference sequence). V was cut by 2 bases and J by 6 bases, with 19 bases left in between. The CDR3 here is CASSLTPGAWKPEAFF. The DNA of the CDR3 is TGTGCCAGCAGCTTAACCCCCGGCGCCTGGAAACCTGAAGCTTTCTTT.

The chain carries TRBV11-2 and TRBJ2-2, with D unclear. The CDR3 is made up of 13 amino acids. Germline V gene sequence: CDR1 SGHAT, CDR2 FQNNGV. V dropped 2 bases and J dropped 2 bases, with 3 bases sitting between them. This CDR3 reads CASSLYNTGELFF. CDR3 bases: TGTGCCAGCAGCTTATACAACACCGGGGAGCTGTTTTTT.

This chain connects TRBV7-2 to TRBJ2-1; D not resolved. The CDR3 contains 13 residues. With 2 bases removed from V and 7 bases from J, the gap between germline ends came to 9 bases. CDR1 and CDR2 (germline): SGHTA, FQGNSA. The DNA of the CDR3 is TGTGCCAGCAGCTTAAGACGGCTAAATGAGCAGTTCTTC. It specifies CASSLRRLNEQFF.

This chain joins TRBV27 and TRBJ1-5; TRBD1 matches 10 bases. V gave up 2 bases and J gave up 4 bases; unmatched junction bases: 2. The CDR3 has 15 residues. Looked up from germline, CDR1 is MNHEY and CDR2 is SMNVEV (reference sequence). The CDR3 DNA sequence: TGTGCCAGCAGTTTAAGGACAGGGGGGAATCAGCCCCAGCATTTT. Translation: CASSLRTGGNQPQHF.

This clonotype was recorded a few times. The chain joins TRBV5-6 to TRBJ1-1, with 7 bases identical to TRBD1. Germline CDR1 and CDR2: SGHDT and YYEEEE. V trimming: 4 bases; J trimming: 5 bases; junction bases outside the gene matches: 14. The CDR3 contains 16 residues. The DNA of the CDR3 is TGTGCCAGCAGCCGTTGGGTTTACAGGGGAATGACTGAAGCTTTCTTT. Its protein is CASSRWVYRGMTEAFF. Variable domain in full (rest from reference TRBV5-6 and TRBJ1-1): DAGVTQSPTHLIKTRGQQVTLRCSPKSGHDTVSWYQQALGQGPQFIFQYYEEEERQRGNFPDRFSGHQFPNYSSELNVNALLLGDSALYLCASSRWVYRGMTEAFFGQGTRLTVV.

There are a few counts of this clonotype. This rearrangement joins TRBV12-3 or TRBV12-4 to TRBJ2-1; TRBD2 might be the D (5 bases). There are 15 residues in the CDR3. The germline V and J ends were trimmed by 5 bases and 9 bases, with 20 bases remaining between them. The DNA for the CDR3 is TGTGCCAGCAGTCTCAGCGGATCCCAATCAAGTGAGCAGTTCTTC. Translation: CASSLSGSQSSEQFF.

The chain uses TRBV14 and TRBJ1-2, with D unclear. The CDR3 sequence is 14 residues long. CDR1 and CDR2 (germline): SGHDN, FVKESK. V lost 4 bases to trimming and J lost 2 bases, with 11 bases between them. The CDR3 sequence: CASSPGRGNYGYTF. The CDR3 nucleotides read TGTGCCAGCAGCCCCGGCCGGGGAAACTATGGCTACACCTTC. Complete variable domain (other parts from reference TRBV14 and TRBJ1-2): EAGVTQFPSHSVIEKGQTVTLRCDPISGHDNLYWYRRVMGKEIKFLLHFVKESKQDESGMPNNRFLAERTGGTYSTLKVQPAELEDSGVYFCASSPGRGNYGYTFGSGTRLTVV.